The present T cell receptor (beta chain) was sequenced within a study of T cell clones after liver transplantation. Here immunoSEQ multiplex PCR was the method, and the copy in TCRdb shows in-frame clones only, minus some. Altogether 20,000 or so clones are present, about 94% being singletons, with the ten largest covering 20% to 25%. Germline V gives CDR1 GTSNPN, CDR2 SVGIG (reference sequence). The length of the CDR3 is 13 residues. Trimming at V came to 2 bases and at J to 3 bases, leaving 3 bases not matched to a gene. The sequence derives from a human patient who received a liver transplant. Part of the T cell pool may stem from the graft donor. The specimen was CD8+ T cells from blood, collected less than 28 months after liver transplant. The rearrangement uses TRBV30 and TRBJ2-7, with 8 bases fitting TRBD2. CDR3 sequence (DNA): TGTGCCTGGAGTAACGGGAGGGACTACGAGCAGTACTTC. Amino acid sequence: CAWSNGRDYEQYF.